This TCR beta chain comes out of a study of T cell clones after liver transplantation. Whole-study context: At least one year of complete immunosuppression withdrawal without enzymes over twice normal defined tolerance. Broader study findings: A larger donor-reactive than third-party decline suggested partial antigen-specific deletion.

Some clones are missing from TCRdb's copy, which holds only in-frame ones; the method was immunoSEQ multiplex PCR. The sample contains some 75,000 clones, roughly 80% of which appear only once. A word on this clone: Its target is unknown.

Trimming left V 2 bases short and J 14 bases short, with 18 bases between. Germline V gene sequence: CDR1 MDHEN, CDR2 SYDVKM. The CDR3 extends over 14 amino acids. The TCR was taken from a human donor who received a liver transplant. The chain links TRBV28 to TRBJ1-4, with D possibly matching TRBD1 (5 bases). The sequenced sample was CD4+ T cells from blood, obtained before liver transplant. The CDR3 DNA sequence: TGTGCCAGCAGTTTAACGGCAGGGCGGGCGGTCCTGTTTTTT. Encoded protein: CASSLTAGRAVLFF.